This paragraph covers one T cell receptor (beta chain) sequence. Between the trimmed V and J ends, which lost 11 bases and 3 bases, there was a span of 13 bases. The CDR3 spans 12 residues. Looked up from germline, CDR1 is LNHDA and CDR2 is SQIVND (reference sequence). Under the authors' procedure: Amplification of reference gene primers provided the estimated nucleated cell counts. Profiling relied on immunoSEQ multiplex PCR, and the TCRdb table lists in-frame clones only, not all of them. V and J calls and clone size follow that table, whereas D and trimming were derived from the DNA. This table holds about 80,000 clones, around 82% found once. The data were obtained in a study of blood T cell repertoires in COVID-19. Study at large: Italy, Spain and the United States were the sources of the convalescent and acute COVID-19 samples. T cells, B-cell-depleted T cells, or PBMCs supplied cDNA or gDNA.

Input material: peripheral blood. The receptor comes from a man older than 75 with active or convalescent COVID-19. The chain combines TRBV19 with TRBJ1-1; D is possibly TRBD1 (5 bases). CDR3 coding DNA: TGTGCCTGCGGGGCGGGGTACACTGAAGCTTTCTTT. Protein product: CACGAGYTEAFF.